One sample yielded the 12 T cell receptor beta chains listed below, sequenced in a study of a mutant IDH1 vaccine in newly diagnosed glioma (dated by TCRdb to the early 2020s). Sample time point, as interpreted from the label and publication: week 5, during vaccination. Each vaccine dose was 300 ug of a 20-mer mutant IDH1 peptide in Montanide, given subcutaneously with topical imiquimod. Library preparation employed the immunoSEQ multiplex PCR assay. Here the immuneACCESS table is served through TCRdb, limited to in-frame sequences with V and J called. Missing clones are a known gap in these copies; in checked studies unresolved V genes cover under half, and the rest lacks a known reason. The sample yields around 42,000 clones; 80% to 90% were counted once. 1.7% of the sample goes to the ten largest clones. Their cognate antigens are unknown. Source: PBMCs, taken from a glioma patient whose treatment included an IDH1 peptide vaccine. The receptors come from a man aged 35 to 55 with glioma.

This clone occurred once. The chain has TRBV5-1 and TRBJ2-2; perhaps TRBD1 as D (6 bases). The CDR3 sequence is 15 residues long. The germline CDR1 and CDR2 sequences are SGHRS and YFSETQ. V lost 0 bases to trimming and J lost 9 bases, with 15 bases between them. The CDR3 sequence is CASSLVGAGHRELFF. The CDR3 coding sequence is TGCGCCAGCAGCTTGGTGGGGGCCGGACATAGGGAGCTGTTTTTT. The full variable domain, rest sourced from reference TRBV5-1 and TRBJ2-2, is KAGVTQTPRYLIKTRGQQVTLSCSPISGHRSVSWYQQTPGQGLQFLFEYFSETQRNKGNFPGRFSGRQFSNSRSEMNVSTLELGDSALYLCASSLVGAGHRELFFGEGSRLTVL.

The chain links TRBV5-1 to TRBJ1-1; D perhaps matches TRBD1 (6 bases). CDR3 length: 15 amino acids. Per germline, CDR1 SGHRS and CDR2 YFSETQ. Deletions cut 6 bases from V and 5 bases from J, with 20 bases between. CDR3 DNA sequence: TGCGCCAGCACCATTTCGGGGGCGTGGGGGACTGAAGCTTTCTTT. Residues: CASTISGAWGTEAFF. Drawing the rest from reference TRBV5-1 and TRBJ1-1, the complete variable domain is KAGVTQTPRYLIKTRGQQVTLSCSPISGHRSVSWYQQTPGQGLQFLFEYFSETQRNKGNFPGRFSGRQFSNSRSEMNVSTLELGDSALYLCASTISGAWGTEAFFGQGTRLTVV.

The chain uses TRBV6-5 and TRBJ2-5, with D perhaps TRBD1 (6 bases). Germline CDR1 reads MNHEY; CDR2 reads SVGAGI. The CDR3 is made up of 15 amino acids. The ends were cut back, 5 bases at V and 4 bases at J, with 17 bases in the middle. CDR3 residues: CASSTMPGQGETQYF. CDR3 in DNA: TGTGCCAGCAGTACAATGCCGGGACAAGGAGAGACCCAGTACTTC.

Remarks on this clone: Additional DNA sequences in this sample encode the identical CDR3. J is TRBJ2-7 and V is TRBV5-1; D is uncertain. Germline V gene data show CDR1 as SGHRS and CDR2 as YFSETQ. V was cut by 0 bases and J by 2 bases, with 9 bases left in between. This CDR3 is built from 14 residues. Written as DNA, the CDR3 is TGCGCCAGCAGCTTGGTTGTCAGCCCCTACGAGCAGTACTTC. This encodes CASSLVVSPYEQYF.

The CDR3 is CAISGAGGQLQYF. The DNA of the CDR3 is TGTGCCATCAGTGGGGCTGGGGGCCAGCTGCAGTACTTC. The rearrangement links TRBV10-3 to TRBJ2-7; possible D gene TRBD1, 6 bases. Germline V gives CDR1 ENHRY, CDR2 SYGVKD. V dropped 4 bases and J dropped 9 bases, with 16 bases sitting between them. The CDR3 has 13 residues.

The chain links TRBV12-2 to TRBJ2-1; the table calls TRBD2, which could not be checked here. TRBV12-2 is annotated as a pseudogene. The CDR3 has 18 residues. CDR3 loop: CASPTRGTSGYSYNEQFF. The CDR3 DNA reads as TGTGCAAGCCCCACGAGGGGGACTAGCGGATACTCCTACAATGAGCAGTTCTTC.

There are a few counts of this clone. J is TRBJ2-5 and V is TRBV25-1; possible D gene TRBD2, 6 bases. V was shortened by 2 bases and J by 0 bases, with 7 bases between the two germline ends. CDR1 MGHDK and CDR2 SYGVNS come from the germline V gene. The CDR3 has 14 residues. CDR3 DNA sequence: TGTGCCAGCAGTGAACGGGGGTACCAAGAGACCCAGTACTTC. Encoded protein: CASSERGYQETQYF.

The chain recombines TRBV7-9 with TRBJ2-5; 9 bases line up with TRBD2. The CDR3 is 14 amino acids. V was pared by 0 bases and J by 5 bases, with 1 base of the junction left unmatched. From germline, CDR1 is SEHNR and CDR2 FQNEAQ (reference sequence). CDR3 coding DNA: TGTGCCAGCAGCTTAGCCACTAGCGGGGAGACCCAGTACTTC. It codes for CASSLATSGETQYF.

This chain uses TRBV10-3 with TRBJ2-2; the D call may be TRBD1 or TRBD2 (5 bases each). CDR1 ENHRY and CDR2 SYGVKD come from the germline V gene. V was shortened by 1 base and J by 1 base, with 16 bases between the two germline ends. The CDR3 totals 18 residues. CDR3 DNA: TGTGCCATCAGTGAGTACGTGACGGTGGGGGAGAACACCGGGGAGCTGTTTTTT. It is translated as CAISEYVTVGENTGELFF.

The V call is TRBV7-2, the J call TRBJ2-7; D gene unclear. CDR3 length equals 14 residues. Deletions cut 10 bases from V and 3 bases from J, with 19 bases between. Germline V gene sequence: CDR1 SGHTA, CDR2 FQGNSA. CDR3 region: CATKARPSFYEQYF. DNA for the CDR3: TGTGCCACCAAAGCCCGCCCCTCTTTCTACGAGCAGTACTTC.

The gene calls are TRBV6-1 and TRBJ2-7; a weak D match, TRBD2 (5 bases). The CDR3 runs 14 residues. With 5 bases removed from V and 3 bases from J, the gap between germline ends came to 14 bases. Germline V gives CDR1 MNHNS, CDR2 SASEGT. The CDR3 reads CASSRDRSGYEQYF. The CDR3, as DNA: TGTGCCAGCAGTCGGGATAGGTCGGGCTACGAGCAGTACTTC.

This chain connects TRBV7-3 to TRBJ2-6; 10 bases line up with TRBD2. Germline loops: CDR1 SGHTA, CDR2 FQGTGA. J gave up 3 bases and V 2 bases, and 7 bases lay outside the gene matches. The CDR3 is 18 residues long. The CDR3 DNA reads TGTGCCAGCAGCTTAGTGAGCGGGAGGGCCCGTGGGGCCAACGTCCTGACTTTC. Amino acid sequence: CASSLVSGRARGANVLTF.